This T cell receptor beta chain came from a study of PD-1 blockade in classical Hodgkin lymphoma. Germline V gene lookup returns CDR1 MNHNS and CDR2 SASEGT. The CDR3 consists of 17 residues. The germline V and J ends were trimmed by 1 base and 3 bases, with 15 bases remaining between them. With no exception, relapse followed autologous stem cell transplantation in all patients, and brentuximab vedotin exposure varied. Clones were sequenced by immunoSEQ multiplex PCR, and TCRdb holds only the in-frame ones, with some missing. The sample yields about 37,000 clones, less than 85% seen once. The source was peripheral blood mononuclear cells (PBMCs), collected before the second cycle of nivolumab. V gene TRBV6-1 combines with J gene TRBJ2-2, with D possibly being TRBD2 (5 bases). This sequence was found in a human donor with classical Hodgkin lymphoma. CDR3 sequence reads: CASSEVGNPADTGELFF. DNA for the CDR3: TGTGCCAGCAGTGAAGTCGGGAACCCGGCGGACACCGGGGAGCTGTTTTTT.